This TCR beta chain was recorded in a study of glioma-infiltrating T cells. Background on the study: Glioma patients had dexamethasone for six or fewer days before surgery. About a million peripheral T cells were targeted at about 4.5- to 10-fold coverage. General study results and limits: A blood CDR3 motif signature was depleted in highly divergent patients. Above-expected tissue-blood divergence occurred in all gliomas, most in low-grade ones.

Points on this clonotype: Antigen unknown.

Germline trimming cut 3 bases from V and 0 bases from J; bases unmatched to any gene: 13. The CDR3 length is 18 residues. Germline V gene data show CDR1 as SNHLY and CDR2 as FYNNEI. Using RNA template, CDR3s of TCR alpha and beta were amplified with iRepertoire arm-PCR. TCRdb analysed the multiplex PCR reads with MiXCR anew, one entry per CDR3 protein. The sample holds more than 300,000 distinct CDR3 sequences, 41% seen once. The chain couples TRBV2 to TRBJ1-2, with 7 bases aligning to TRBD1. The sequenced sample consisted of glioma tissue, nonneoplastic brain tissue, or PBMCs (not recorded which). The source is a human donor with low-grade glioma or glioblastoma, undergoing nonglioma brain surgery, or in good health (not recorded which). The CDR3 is CASSDSPMGDRANYGYTF. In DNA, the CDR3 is TGTGCCAGCAGTGATTCGCCTATGGGGGACAGAGCTAACTATGGCTACACCTTC.